This TCR beta chain is drawn from a study of preoperative IRX-2 immunotherapy in early breast cancer. As for treatment: preoperative locoregional IRX-2 cytokine immunotherapy. Assay used: immunoSEQ multiplex PCR; TCRdb lists only in-frame clones, some missing. This sample has fewer than 40,000 clones, with approximately 89% found just once. This specimen was tumor tissue, taken after IRX-2 immunotherapy. The TCR sequence derives from a human donor with breast cancer.

The CDR3 is CASSLAISNEQFF. CDR3 DNA sequence: TGTGCCAGCAGCTTAGCAATTTCTAATGAGCAGTTCTTC. The genes are TRBV7-1 and TRBJ2-1; D call uncertain. TRBV7-1 is identified as an open reading frame with a role that is uncertain. V was pared by 4 bases and J by 7 bases, with 11 bases between. This CDR3 is built from 13 residues.